These T cell receptor beta chains were read from a single sample in a study of T cell repertoires in cytomegalovirus infection. MiXCR, applied by TCRdb to the reads, yields one record per CDR3 protein. The repertoire holds roughly 730,000 distinct CDR3 sequences, with about 30% as singletons. Antigens of these TCRs are unknown. The sample consisted of cultured PBMCs, taken from culture after CMV antigen stimulation. These receptors came from a human donor in good health (CMV status not recorded). Some clones in this sample may be carry-over from other donors' samples. Both conserved end residues are part of each CDR3. Fields, in order: CDR3 protein, CDR3 DNA, D gene, clone size, J gene, V gene. A D gene is named only where the DNA matches it firmly. Not every row has a clone size; where given, it reads once, few, many or a size class.

CASRATGGPESYEQYF	TGTGCCAGCAGGGCGACAGGGGGGCCCGAATCCTACGAGCAGTACTTC	TRBD1	NA	TRBJ2-7	TRBV28
CASSSYGGADTQYF	TGTGCCAGCAGTTCTTATGGCGGGGCAGATACGCAGTATTTT	NA	many	TRBJ2-3	TRBV7-2
CASSSASESNEQFF	TGTGCCAGCAGCTCCGCCTCTGAGAGTAATGAGCAGTTCTTC	NA	NA	TRBJ2-1	TRBV11-2
CASSLTPSGYTSTDTQYF	TGTGCCAGCAGTCTTACTCCTAGCGGCTACACTAGCACAGATACGCAGTATTTT	TRBD2	many	TRBJ2-3	TRBV12-3/TRBV12-4
CASSFLGGGGELFF	TGTGCCAGCAGCTTTCTCGGGGGGGGCGGGGAGCTGTTTTTT	TRBD2	NA	TRBJ2-2	TRBV5-4
CASSRTWGDTEAFF	TGTGCCAGCAGTCGGACATGGGGGGACACTGAAGCTTTCTTT	NA	NA	TRBJ1-1	TRBV12-3/TRBV12-4
CASSPVGTGPSNYGYTF	TGTGCCAGCAGCCCGGTAGGGACAGGGCCATCTAACTATGGCTACACCTTC	TRBD1	NA	TRBJ1-2	TRBV25-1
CASSPQWVEELAGALNTDTQYF	TGTGCCAGCAGCCCGCAATGGGTGGAGGAACTAGCGGGGGCCCTCAACACAGATACGCAGTATTTT	TRBD2	NA	TRBJ2-3	TRBV7-6
CASSDRTAYEQYF	TGTGCTAGCTCAGATCGGACAGCCTACGAGCAGTACTTC	NA	NA	TRBJ2-7	TRBV12-5
CASSQKAGTGNSPLHF	TGTGCCAGCAGCCAAAAAGCCGGGACAGGTAATTCACCCCTCCACTTT	TRBD1	few	TRBJ1-6	TRBV4-2
CASSSGSGEQYF	TGTGCCAGCAGCTCCGGATCTGGGGAGCAGTACTTC	NA	NA	TRBJ2-7	TRBV7-9
CASSFRVATYNEQFF	TGTGCCAGCAGCTTTCGGGTAGCGACTTACAATGAGCAGTTCTTC	NA	NA	TRBJ2-1	TRBV11-2
CASSPSTGGPNTEAFF	TGTGCCAGCAGCCCTTCGACAGGGGGCCCGAACACTGAAGCTTTCTTT	TRBD1	NA	TRBJ1-1	TRBV7-9
CASSPSNVPGTEAFF	TGTGCCAGCAGCCCCTCCAACGTTCCGGGCACTGAAGCTTTCTTT	NA	NA	TRBJ1-1	TRBV28
CASSPVRATGELFF	TGTGCCAGCAGCCCCGTAAGGGCCACCGGGGAGCTGTTTTTT	NA	few	TRBJ2-2	TRBV2
CSPLDRSSYNEQFF	TGCAGCCCCCTGGACAGAAGCTCCTACAATGAGCAGTTCTTC	NA	few	TRBJ2-1	TRBV20-1
CASSLRSPSLNEQYF	TGTGCCAGCAGCTTAAGGTCCCCTAGCCTCAACGAGCAGTACTTC	NA	NA	TRBJ2-7	TRBV11-2
CASNPGGSGANVLTF	TGTGCCAGCAACCCAGGGGGCTCTGGGGCCAACGTCCTGACTTTC	TRBD1	NA	TRBJ2-6	TRBV5-3
CASSLGGGSGPEETQYF	TGTGCCAGCAGCTTAGGTGGGGGGTCCGGCCCTGAAGAGACCCAGTACTTC	NA	NA	TRBJ2-5	TRBV11-3
CASSWGGARDTQYF	TGCGCCAGCAGCTGGGGGGGGGCTCGAGATACGCAGTATTTT	NA	NA	TRBJ2-3	TRBV4-1
CASSQGGFEAFF	TGTGCCAGCAGCCAAGGGGGATTTGAAGCTTTCTTT	NA	NA	TRBJ1-1	TRBV3-1
CASSSRGGGGYEQYF	TGTGCCAGCAGCTCAAGAGGGGGGGGGGGCTACGAGCAGTACTTC	NA	few	TRBJ2-7	TRBV7-2
CASGQTAYEQYF	TGTGCTTCGGGACAGACAGCCTACGAGCAGTACTTC	TRBD1	NA	TRBJ2-7	TRBV19
CANSPSPWSYGYTF	TGTGCCAACAGCCCTAGCCCATGGTCCTATGGCTACACCTTC	NA	NA	TRBJ1-2	TRBV7-9
CASSPLAETSTDTQYF	TGTGCCAGCAGCCCTCTGGCGGAGACTAGCACAGATACGCAGTATTTT	NA	NA	TRBJ2-3	TRBV7-2
CASSPTIEPTIQETQYF	TGTGCCAGCTCACCAACAATAGAGCCCACGATCCAAGAGACCCAGTACTTC	NA	NA	TRBJ2-5	TRBV18